The sequence of this T cell receptor (beta chain) was determined in a study of T-cell reconstitution after alpha-beta-depleted transplantation in children. Study conclusions and caveats: Expanded graft clones, several hundred of them, were reportedly the source of alpha-beta T cells about two months after transplant. Some patients' high day-60 TCRbeta diversity was traced to surviving recipient T cells and thymic progenitors. Once a year had passed after transplant, T-cell counts and diversity came mostly from newly produced T cells.

Unique molecular identifiers were incorporated during preparation of the TCRbeta library. TCRdb reanalysed the PCR reads using MiXCR and keeps one entry per CDR3 protein. This table holds 250,000 to 350,000 distinct CDR3 sequences, 23% found once. As to this clonotype: Its specificity is unknown.

This CDR3 has 17 amino acids. Germline CDR1 and CDR2: DFQATT and SNEGSKA (reference sequence). V shed 6 bases and J 6 bases; nucleotides not matched to a gene: 19. The material was PBMCs, mostly from graft donor cells, obtained 180 days after TCRalphabeta/CD19-depleted stem cell transplant. The V gene is TRBV20-1, the J gene TRBJ1-2; 10 bases match TRBD1. The TCR originated in a male patient between 5 and 17 years old who had a stem cell transplant for acute lymphoblastic leukemia, so the T cells may come from the graft donor. CDR3 loop: CSAPTPHAGTGADGYTF. CDR3 nucleotides: TGCAGTGCGCCAACCCCTCACGCCGGGACAGGGGCTGATGGCTACACCTTC.